These 3 T cell receptor beta chains were sequenced from one sample in a study of PD-1 blockade in classical Hodgkin lymphoma. Clones were sequenced by immunoSEQ multiplex PCR, and TCRdb holds only the in-frame ones, with some missing. The sample carries some 23,000 clones, over 60% recorded once. All patients relapsed after autologous stem cell transplantation, and brentuximab vedotin exposure varied. The sample here was peripheral blood mononuclear cells (PBMCs), taken before the second cycle of nivolumab. The receptors derive from a human donor with classical Hodgkin lymphoma.

The rearrangement links TRBV29-1 to TRBJ2-5, with D hard to call. Trimming removed 5 bases from V and 0 bases from J, with 13 bases in between. Per the germline V gene, CDR1 is SQVTM and CDR2 is ANQGSEA. CDR3 length: 14 residues. The CDR3 sequence: CSVKVGLHQETQYF. Here the CDR3 DNA reads TGCAGCGTTAAAGTAGGGCTACACCAAGAGACCCAGTACTTC.

This clone was picked up a small number of times. The chain couples TRBV18 to TRBJ2-7; 8 bases align to TRBD2. Germline CDR1 reads KGHSH; CDR2 reads LQKENI. The CDR3 has 14 amino acids. J gave up 0 bases and V 6 bases, and 4 bases lay outside the gene matches. The CDR3 reads CASSDLAGSYEQYF. CDR3 DNA sequence: TGTGCCAGCTCGGACCTAGCGGGCTCCTACGAGCAGTACTTC. The full variable domain, in which reference TRBV18 and TRBJ2-7 provide the parts outside the CDR3, is NAGVMQNPRHLVRRRGQEARLRCSPMKGHSHVYWYRQLPEEGLKFMVYLQKENIIDESGMPKERFSAEFPKEGPSILRIQQVVRGDSAAYFCASSDLAGSYEQYFGPGTRLTVT.

This chain links TRBV13 with TRBJ2-7; 10 bases are a match to TRBD2. The V and J ends lost 6 bases and 3 bases, in that order; junction bases with no gene match: 5. CDR1 and CDR2 from the germline V gene are PRHDT and FYEKMQ (reference sequence). The CDR3 runs to 14 residues. CDR3 amino acids: CASRRLAGDYEQYF. The CDR3 DNA reads TGTGCCAGCAGGCGACTAGCGGGCGACTACGAGCAGTACTTC. Supplemented by reference TRBV13 and TRBJ2-7, the full variable domain reads AAGVIQSPRHLIKEKRETATLKCYPIPRHDTVYWYQQGPGQDPQFLISFYEKMQSDKGSIPDRFSAQQFSDYHSELNMSSLELGDSALYFCASRRLAGDYEQYFGPGTRLTVT.